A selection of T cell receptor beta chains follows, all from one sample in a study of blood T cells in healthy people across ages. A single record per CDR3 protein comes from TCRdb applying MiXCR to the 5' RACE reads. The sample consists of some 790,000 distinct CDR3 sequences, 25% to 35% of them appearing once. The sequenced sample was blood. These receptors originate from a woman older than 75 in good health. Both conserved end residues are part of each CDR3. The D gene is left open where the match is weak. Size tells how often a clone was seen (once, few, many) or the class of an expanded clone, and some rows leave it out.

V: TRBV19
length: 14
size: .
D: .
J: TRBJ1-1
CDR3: CASSETGSNTEAFF
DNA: TGTGCCAGTAGTGAGACGGGATCGAACACTGAAGCTTTCTTT

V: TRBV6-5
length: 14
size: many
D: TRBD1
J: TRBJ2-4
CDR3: CASSYLQGGNIQYF
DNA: TGTGCCAGCAGTTATTTACAGGGGGGAAACATTCAGTACTTC

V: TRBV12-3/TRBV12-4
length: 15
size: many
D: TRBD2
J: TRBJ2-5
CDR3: CASSLGTGTRLTQYF
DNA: TGTGCCAGCAGTTTAGGAACAGGGACTAGACTGACCCAGTACTTC

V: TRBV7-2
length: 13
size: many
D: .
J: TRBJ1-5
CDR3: CASSRSVNQPQHF
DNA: TGTGCCAGCAGCCGGTCGGTAAATCAGCCCCAGCATTTT

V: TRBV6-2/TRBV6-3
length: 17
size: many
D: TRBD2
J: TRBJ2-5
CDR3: CASSYGYYAGGKETQYF
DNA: TGTGCCAGCAGTTACGGTTATTATGCGGGGGGGAAAGAGACCCAGTACTTC

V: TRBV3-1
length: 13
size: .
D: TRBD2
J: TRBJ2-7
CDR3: CASRSSGLLEQYF
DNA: TGTGCCAGCAGATCTAGCGGGCTCCTCGAGCAGTACTTC

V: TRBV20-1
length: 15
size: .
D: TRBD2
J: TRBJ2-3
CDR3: CSATGSGGNTDTQYF
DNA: TGCAGTGCTACCGGTAGCGGGGGGAACACAGATACGCAGTATTTT

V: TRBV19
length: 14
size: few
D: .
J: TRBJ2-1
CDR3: CASMNGRSYNEQFF
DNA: TGTGCCAGTATGAACGGGCGGTCCTACAATGAGCAGTTCTTC

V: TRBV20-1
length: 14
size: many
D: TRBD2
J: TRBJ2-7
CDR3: CSAGGAGVLDEQYF
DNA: TGCAGTGCTGGGGGAGCGGGGGTACTCGACGAGCAGTACTTC

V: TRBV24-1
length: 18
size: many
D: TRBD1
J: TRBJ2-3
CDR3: CATSEYRDRGLGTDTQYF
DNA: TGTGCCACCAGTGAGTACCGGGACAGGGGGCTAGGCACAGATACGCAGTATTTT

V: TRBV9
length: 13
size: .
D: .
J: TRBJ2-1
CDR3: CAGSVDLDREQFF
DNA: TGTGCCGGCAGCGTAGACCTCGACAGGGAGCAGTTCTTC

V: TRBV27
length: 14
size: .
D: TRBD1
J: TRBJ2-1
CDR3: CASSCWDRAYEQFF
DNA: TGTGCCAGCAGTTGCTGGGACAGGGCCTATGAGCAGTTCTTC

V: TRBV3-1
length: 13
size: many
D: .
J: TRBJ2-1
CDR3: CASSQEWANEQFF
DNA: TGTGCCAGCAGCCAAGAATGGGCAAATGAGCAGTTCTTC

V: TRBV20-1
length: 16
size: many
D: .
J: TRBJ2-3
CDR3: CSARDEWRGGTDTQYF
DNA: TGCAGTGCTAGAGATGAATGGAGGGGAGGCACAGATACGCAGTATTTT

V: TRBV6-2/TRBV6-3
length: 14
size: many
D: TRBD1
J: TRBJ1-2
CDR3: CASSRGQGDYGYTF
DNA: TGTGCCAGCAGCCGTGGACAGGGTGACTATGGCTACACCTTC

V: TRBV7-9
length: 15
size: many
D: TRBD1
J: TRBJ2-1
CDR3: CASSLGTGEHNEQFF
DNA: TGTGCCAGCAGCTTAGGGACAGGGGAACACAATGAGCAGTTCTTC

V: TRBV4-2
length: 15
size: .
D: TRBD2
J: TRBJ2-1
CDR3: CASSQGTSGTQEQFF
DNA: TGTGCCAGCAGCCAAGGGACTAGCGGTACTCAGGAGCAGTTCTTC

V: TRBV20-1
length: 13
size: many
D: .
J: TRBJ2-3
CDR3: CSARTASTDTQYF
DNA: TGCAGTGCTAGGACAGCTAGCACAGATACGCAGTATTTT

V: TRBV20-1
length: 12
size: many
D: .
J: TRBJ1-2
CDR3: CSARVTNYGYTF
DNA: TGCAGTGCTAGAGTCACTAACTATGGCTACACCTTC

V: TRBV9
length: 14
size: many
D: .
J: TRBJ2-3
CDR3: CASSAHRGTDTQYF
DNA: TGTGCCAGCAGCGCCCACCGGGGCACAGATACGCAGTATTTT

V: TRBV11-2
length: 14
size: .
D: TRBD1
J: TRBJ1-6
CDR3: CASSLGQGYTPLHF
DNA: TGTGCCAGCAGCTTGGGACAGGGATATACACCCCTCCACTTT

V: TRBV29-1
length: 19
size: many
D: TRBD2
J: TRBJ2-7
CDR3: CSVVRTGSPRERGAYEQYF
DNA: TGCAGCGTTGTGAGGACAGGTTCTCCCCGCGAGCGGGGGGCCTACGAGCAGTACTTC

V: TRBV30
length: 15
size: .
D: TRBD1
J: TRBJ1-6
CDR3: CAWSIGQGFNSPLHF
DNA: TGTGCCTGGAGTATTGGACAGGGTTTTAATTCACCCCTCCACTTT

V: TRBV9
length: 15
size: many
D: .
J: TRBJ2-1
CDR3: CASSVSWGSYNEQFF
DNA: TGTGCCAGCAGCGTAAGTTGGGGCTCCTACAATGAGCAGTTCTTC

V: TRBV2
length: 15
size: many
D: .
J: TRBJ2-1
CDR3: CASSETGTVLREQFF
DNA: TGTGCCAGCAGCGAAACCGGGACGGTATTACGGGAGCAGTTCTTC

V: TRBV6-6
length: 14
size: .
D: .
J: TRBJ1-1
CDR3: CASSYSRGWSKAFF
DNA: TGTGCCAGCAGTTACTCGCGGGGGTGGTCTAAAGCTTTCTTT

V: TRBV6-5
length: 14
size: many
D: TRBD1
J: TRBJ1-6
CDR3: CASSFAGGRSPLHF
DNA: TGTGCCAGCAGTTTTGCAGGGGGCCGATCACCCCTCCACTTT